These 28 T cell receptor beta chains originate from one sample sequenced in a study of blood T cell repertoires in COVID-19. Produced via immunoSEQ multiplex PCR; TCRdb's table is partial and in-frame only. The sample shows about 190,000 clones, around three quarters of them seen only once. Sequenced input: peripheral blood. The receptors come from a man in his sixties with active or convalescent COVID-19.

The rearrangement links TRBV6-6 to TRBJ1-5, with D possibly being TRBD1 (6 bases). Per the germline V gene, CDR1 is MNHNY and CDR2 is SVGAGI (reference sequence). The germline V and J ends were trimmed by 4 bases and 3 bases, with 13 bases remaining between them. This CDR3 region has 15 residues. CDR3 residues: CASSLKRDTNQPQHF. The CDR3 DNA follows: TGTGCCAGCAGTTTAAAACGGGACACCAATCAGCCCCAGCATTTT.

V usage is TRBV6-5 and J usage is TRBJ2-3; D is possibly TRBD2 (7 bases). CDR1 MNHEY and CDR2 SVGAGI come from the germline V gene. The CDR3 has 15 residues. The V end lost 6 bases, the J end lost 2 bases, and 15 bases lay between the germline ends. Written as DNA, the CDR3 is TGTGCCAGCAGCCCAGGGAGGGGGTACACAGATACGCAGTATTTT. This translates into CASSPGRGYTDTQYF.

The genes are TRBV5-1 and TRBJ2-7, with D perhaps matching TRBD1 (6 bases). From germline, CDR1 is SGHRS and CDR2 YFSETQ. The CDR3 sequence is 14 residues long. Deletions cut 3 bases from V and 6 bases from J, with 16 bases between. CDR3 bases: TGCGCCAGCAGCTCCGGAGGAAACAGGGCCGAGCAGTACTTC. Translation gives CASSSGGNRAEQYF.

This chain connects TRBV28 to TRBJ2-2, with D unresolved. This CDR3 comprises 14 residues. The germline V and J ends were trimmed by 7 bases and 1 base, with 10 bases remaining between them. CDR1 MDHEN and CDR2 SYDVKM come from the germline V gene. CDR3 region: CASKRLKNTGELFF. The CDR3 nucleotides are TGTGCCAGCAAACGGTTGAAGAACACCGGGGAGCTGTTTTTT. Looking up the rest from reference TRBV28 and TRBJ2-2 gives the full variable domain: DVKVTQSSRYLVKRTGEKVFLECVQDMDHENMFWYRQDPGLGLRLIYFSYDVKMKEKGDIPEGYSVSREKKERFSLILESASTNQTSMYLCASKRLKNTGELFFGEGSRLTVL.

The V and J genes are TRBV30 and TRBJ2-3; TRBD2 is a possible D gene (5 bases). Per germline, CDR1 GTSNPN and CDR2 SVGIG (reference sequence). This CDR3 comprises 14 residues. The V end was cut by 6 bases, the J end by 2 bases, with 15 bases between. CDR3 sequence: CACIGQRITDTQYF. The DNA for the CDR3 is TGTGCCTGTATCGGGCAGCGGATCACAGATACGCAGTATTTT.

The J gene is TRBJ1-4, the V gene TRBV18, with a tentative D call TRBD1 (5 bases). The CDR3 is made up of 14 amino acids. Deletions cut 3 bases from V and 7 bases from J, with 12 bases between. Germline values: CDR1 KGHSH, CDR2 LQKENI. In nucleotides, the CDR3 is TGTGCCAGCTCACCCTCCAGGGTGGGTGAAAAACTGTTTTTT. Its translation: CASSPSRVGEKLFF. The whole variable domain, remainder taken from reference TRBV18 and TRBJ1-4, is NAGVMQNPRHLVRRRGQEARLRCSPMKGHSHVYWYRQLPEEGLKFMVYLQKENIIDESGMPKERFSAEFPKEGPSILRIQQVVRGDSAAYFCASSPSRVGEKLFFGSGTQLSVL.

This chain joins TRBV2 and TRBJ1-4; no clear D. The CDR3 sequence is 13 residues long. Per the germline V gene, CDR1 is SNHLY and CDR2 is FYNNEI. The V end lost 0 bases, the J end lost 10 bases, and 9 bases lay between the germline ends. The CDR3 DNA reads as TGTGCCAGCAGTGAAGCGCTTCCGGGAAAACTGTTTTTT. This gives the protein CASSEALPGKLFF. Using reference TRBV2 and TRBJ1-4 for the parts outside the CDR3, the full variable domain is EPEVTQTPSHQVTQMGQEVILRCVPISNHLYFYWYRQILGQKVEFLVSFYNNEISEKSEIFDDQFSVERPDGSNFTLKIRSTKLEDSAMYFCASSEALPGKLFFGSGTQLSVL.

This rearrangement joins TRBV6-5 to TRBJ1-4, with 9 bases fitting TRBD1. From germline, CDR1 is MNHEY and CDR2 SVGAGI. The CDR3 is 15 residues long. Trimming cost V 6 bases and J 7 bases; bases outside gene matches: 9. The CDR3 spells CASRRTGAVGEKLFF. The CDR3 nucleotides read TGTGCCAGCAGGCGGACAGGGGCCGTGGGTGAAAAACTGTTTTTT.

CDR3 sequence reads: CASSRVGGAQYF. CDR3 coding DNA: TGCGCCAGCAGCCGCGTAGGGGGGGCCCAGTACTTC. The genes are TRBV5-1 and TRBJ2-5, with D perhaps TRBD2 (7 bases). CDR1 SGHRS and CDR2 YFSETQ come from the germline V gene. Deletions cut 4 bases from V and 9 bases from J, with 13 bases between. The CDR3 contains 12 residues.

The chain carries TRBV11-2 and TRBJ1-3, with D perhaps TRBD1 (5 bases). The CDR3 is made up of 15 amino acids. CDR1 is SGHAT, CDR2 FQNNGV, per germline. Trimming cost V 4 bases and J 0 bases, with 10 bases left between them. The CDR3 DNA is TGTGCCAGCAGCTCGGACATAGACTCTGGAAACACCATATATTTT. Its protein is CASSSDIDSGNTIYF.

The chain combines TRBV27 with TRBJ2-1; a weak D match, TRBD2 (6 bases). CDR3 length equals 16 residues. V was trimmed by 8 bases and J by 8 bases, leaving 25 bases between them. Germline CDR1 and CDR2: MNHEY and SMNVEV (reference sequence). The CDR3 here is CASRRIRDSSLDEQFF. The CDR3 DNA reads TGTGCCAGCCGAAGGATCCGGGACTCCTCCCTCGATGAGCAGTTCTTC.

This sequence joins TRBV5-1 and TRBJ1-2; D is possibly TRBD1 (6 bases). Trimming cost V 6 bases and J 3 bases, with 18 bases left between them. Germline values: CDR1 SGHRS, CDR2 YFSETQ. The CDR3 has 15 residues. In DNA, the CDR3 is TGCGCCAGCACCCGGGATGCGCGGGGGCACTATGGCTACACCTTC. This sequence encodes CASTRDARGHYGYTF.

This chain joins TRBV28 and TRBJ1-2; no clear D. V lost 3 bases, J lost 5 bases, and 7 bases lay in between. Per the germline V gene, CDR1 is MDHEN and CDR2 is SYDVKM. This CDR3 has 12 amino acids. Here the CDR3 reads CASSLPGYGYTF. In DNA, the CDR3 is TGTGCCAGCAGTTTGCCGGGTTATGGCTACACCTTC.

This clone turned up a few times. The chain carries TRBV5-3 and TRBJ2-3; 8 bases are a match to TRBD2. TRBV5-3 belongs to the ORF category, with a function that is uncertain. The CDR3 sequence is 16 residues long. With V trimmed by 4 bases and J by 0 bases, 7 bases remained unmatched. CDR3 DNA: TGTGCCAGAAGCCTCGGACTAGCAGGGAGCACAGATACGCAGTATTTT. Protein sequence: CARSLGLAGSTDTQYF.

The V call is TRBV5-1, the J call TRBJ1-1; TRBD1 matches 8 bases. Germline V lookup: CDR1 SGHRS, CDR2 YFSETQ. The V segment lost 2 bases and the J segment 7 bases; nucleotides outside the gene matches: 4. The CDR3 spans 13 residues. CDR3 bases: TGCGCCAGCAGCTTACAGGGGGGCGGTGAAGCTTTCTTT. It is translated as CASSLQGGGEAFF.

The J gene is TRBJ2-7, the V gene TRBV4-1; 7 bases match TRBD2. J lost 2 bases, V lost 3 bases, and 7 bases had no gene match. The CDR3 is made up of 15 amino acids. Germline V gives CDR1 MGHRA, CDR2 YSYEKL. The CDR3 DNA is TGCGCCAGCAGCCAGTCCCAGCGGGGTGCCTACGAGCAGTACTTC. Translated: CASSQSQRGAYEQYF.

This rearrangement joins TRBV19 to TRBJ1-2; D gene ambiguous. The CDR3 has 14 amino acids. The V end lost 3 bases, the J end lost 1 base, and 9 bases lay between the germline ends. CDR1 LNHDA and CDR2 SQIVND come from the germline V gene (reference sequence). The CDR3 loop reads CASSMGSNNYGYTF. The CDR3, as DNA: TGTGCCAGTAGTATGGGCAGTAATAACTATGGCTACACCTTC.

The chain carries TRBV6-5 and TRBJ2-7, with 7 bases identical to TRBD1. Trimming at V came to 8 bases and at J to 9 bases, leaving 19 bases not matched to a gene. The germline CDR1 and CDR2 sequences are MNHEY and SVGAGI. This CDR3 comprises 15 residues. CDR3 region: CASDYRGASVSGQYF. CDR3 coding DNA: TGTGCCAGCGATTACAGGGGCGCTAGTGTCTCGGGGCAGTACTTC.

The rearrangement uses TRBV14 and TRBJ2-5; TRBD2 agrees at 9 bases. The J segment lost 4 bases and the V segment lost 4 bases, leaving 4 bases of the junction unmatched. The germline V gene encodes CDR1 SGHDN and CDR2 FVKESK. The CDR3 covers 14 residues. The chain's CDR3 is CASSLGTSPETQYF. The CDR3 nucleotides read TGTGCCAGCAGCCTCGGGACTAGCCCAGAGACCCAGTACTTC.

This clone was seen a few times. The J gene is TRBJ2-7, the V gene TRBV29-1, with 7 bases that match TRBD1. V dropped 6 bases and J dropped 6; count of bases not matched to a gene: 8. This CDR3 region has 12 residues. The germline gives CDR1 SQVTM, CDR2 ANQGSEA. The CDR3 spells CSVHLNRGEQYF. The CDR3 nucleotides read TGCAGCGTGCACCTAAACAGGGGCGAGCAGTACTTC.

This sequence joins TRBV5-4 and TRBJ1-1; D not resolved. Germline V CDR1 and CDR2: SGHNT, YYREEE (reference sequence). This CDR3 spans 13 amino acids. V dropped 3 bases and J dropped 3 bases, with 9 bases sitting between them. CDR3 region: CASSSRRDTEAFF. In DNA form, the CDR3 reads TGTGCCAGCAGCTCCAGACGGGACACTGAAGCTTTCTTT.

This clone was seen more than once but under ten times. This CDR3 is CASSSGSGAKNIQYF. The CDR3 DNA reads TGCGCCAGCAGCTCCGGGTCGGGGGCCAAAAACATTCAGTACTTC. The rearrangement links TRBV5-1 to TRBJ2-4; weak D call: TRBD2 (5 bases). CDR1 SGHRS and CDR2 YFSETQ come from the germline V gene. V shed 3 bases and J shed 1 base, with 11 bases lying between them. The CDR3 totals 15 residues.

This chain uses TRBV21-1 with TRBJ2-6; whether TRBD1, the table's D call, matches the DNA was not checked. TRBV21-1 is reported as a pseudogene. The CDR3 runs to 17 residues. As DNA, the CDR3 is TGTGCCAGCCTCCCGGGACAGGGAATCTCTGGGGCCAACGTCCTGACTTTC. Its translation: CASLPGQGISGANVLTF.

This chain connects TRBV11-3 to TRBJ1-1, with 7 nucleotides matching TRBD1. This CDR3 spans 13 amino acids. Germline assignment: CDR1 SGHNT and CDR2 YENEEA. The V segment lost 6 bases and the J segment 8 bases; nucleotides outside the gene matches: 9. CDR3 sequence: CASSLLRQGEAFF. CDR3 DNA sequence: TGTGCCAGCAGTTTACTCAGACAGGGCGAAGCTTTCTTT. Based on the CDR3 plus reference TRBV11-3 and TRBJ1-1, the full variable domain is EAGVVQSPRYKIIEKKQPVAFWCNPISGHNTLYWYLQNLGQGPELLIRYENEEAVDDSQLPKDRFSAERLKGVDSTLKIQPAELGDSAVYLCASSLLRQGEAFFGQGTRLTVV.

The chain is built from TRBV18 and TRBJ1-1; unclear D gene. Germline CDR1 and CDR2: KGHSH and LQKENI. The CDR3 totals 16 residues. V was shortened by 6 bases and J by 4 bases, with 21 bases between the two germline ends. This chain's CDR3 is CASSPFVLDRSTEAFF. The CDR3 bases are TGTGCCAGCTCTCCCTTTGTATTGGATAGGAGCACTGAAGCTTTCTTT.

This rearrangement joins TRBV3-1 (or the pseudogene TRBV3-2) to TRBJ1-3; the D gene is possibly TRBD1 (6 bases). The CDR3 sequence is 15 residues long. The V end was cut by 3 bases, the J end by 0 bases, with 9 bases between. Germline CDR1 is LGHDT and CDR2 is YNNKEL (reference sequence). The chain's CDR3 is CASSHAGASGNTIYF. Written as DNA, the CDR3 is TGTGCCAGCAGCCATGCGGGGGCCTCTGGAAACACCATATATTTT.

A few counts support this clone. J is TRBJ1-1 and V is TRBV5-4; D gene ambiguous. CDR3 length: 12 residues. V was clipped by 0 bases and J by 4 bases, with 4 bases between them. Germline-derived CDR1 and CDR2 are SGHNT and YYREEE (reference sequence). The CDR3: CASSLEATEAFF. As DNA, the CDR3 is TGTGCCAGCAGCTTGGAAGCCACTGAAGCTTTCTTT.

The rearrangement joins TRBV12-5 to TRBJ1-2; possible D gene TRBD1, 5 bases. The CDR3 is 14 residues long. Trimming took 0 bases from V and 10 from J, leaving 15 bases between them. Germline V CDR1 and CDR2: LGHNT, FRNRAP. In nucleotides, the CDR3 is TGTGCTAGTGGTTTGGTAGGGGTTACGGAGAACTACACCTTC. Its translation is CASGLVGVTENYTF.